The sequence of this TCR beta chain was determined in a study of cytomegalovirus exposure and HLA in healthy donors. Study results and caveats: Excluded were some V segments that proved indistinguishable, including TRBV6-2 and TRBV6-3.

With 60 Vbeta and 13 Jbeta primers, the PCR was carried out. Profiled with immunoSEQ multiplex PCR; TCRdb holds only in-frame clones, not every one. This sample has over 85,000 clones; less than 85% occur once, and the top ten carry around an eighth. The CDR3 runs to 16 residues. CDR1 is SGHTA, CDR2 FQGNSA, per germline. With V trimmed by 5 bases and J by 4 bases, 9 bases remained unmatched. Note on this clone: Its antigen remains unidentified.

Material for sequencing was PBMCs. The TCR comes from a man aged 25 to 40 in good health and CMV-seropositive. The rearrangement joins TRBV7-2 to TRBJ2-3, with 10 nucleotides matching TRBD2. CDR3 amino acids: CASSATSGGAADTQYF. The CDR3 DNA follows: TGTGCCAGCAGCGCCACAAGCGGGGGGGCCGCAGATACGCAGTATTTT.